This TCR beta chain was identified during a study of blood T cells in healthy people across ages. Of note for this clonotype: The conserved final phenylalanine or tryptophan is absent from the CDR3, which likely points to a read error.

Alongside a J-beta primer mix, a sample-barcoded 5' primer served in a second PCR lasting about 6 to 12 cycles. TCRdb re-called the 5' RACE reads with MiXCR, one entry per CDR3 protein. In the table there are roughly 500,000 distinct CDR3 sequences, about 26% of which are singletons. The CDR3 has 13 amino acids. The ends were cut back, 3 bases at V and 3 bases at J, with 7 bases in the middle. Germline CDR1 reads SGHRS; CDR2 reads YFSETQ. Input material: blood. This TCR came from a woman between 70 and 85 years old in good health. The chain employs TRBV5-1 and TRBJ1-5; D remains ambiguous. The CDR3 DNA is TGCGCCAGCAGCTATGGATCCAATCAGCCCCAGCATGTT. Residues: CASSYGSNQPQHV.